This T cell receptor (beta chain) was recorded in a study of cytomegalovirus exposure and HLA in healthy donors. About the research overall: Among about 179 million T cells, an earlier analysis found 90 million to 130 million unique TCR beta sequences. Overall study results and limits: A later analysis showed TCR association rates differing by HLA locus, peaking at DRB1 and lowest at HLA-C. Later analysis reportedly placed an Asian-associated ancestry cluster below the approximately 650-donor mean in N-insertions. Sequencing likely produced, as an artifact, a cluster of highly shared sequence variants.

The PCR used 60 Vbeta and 13 Jbeta primers. TCRdb's table, derived via immunoSEQ multiplex PCR, lists solely in-frame clones and lacks some. This sample carries about 81,000 clones, 70% to 80% of them seen once, and the ten largest clones take under 3%. V dropped 1 base and J dropped 4 bases, with 4 bases sitting between them. The CDR3 extends over 12 amino acids. Germline loops: CDR1 SGHAT, CDR2 FQNNGV. To note about this clone: Antigen: not known.

Sequenced material: PBMCs. The gene calls are TRBV11-2 and TRBJ1-2, with no clear D. This TCR came from a man aged 50 to 60 in good health and CMV-seropositive. CDR3 loop: CASSLVSYGYTF. The CDR3 DNA follows: TGTGCCAGCAGCTTAGTTAGCTATGGCTACACCTTC.